These 5 T cell receptor beta chains share one sample of origin, sequenced in a study of STAT5B mutations in CD4+ large granular lymphocyte leukemia. The method was immunoSEQ multiplex PCR; TCRdb's version includes in-frame clones alone and lacks a portion of them. The sample records thousands of clones, around nine tenths being singletons. Sequenced input: PBMCs. The receptors shown here come from a woman aged 65 to 85 with CD4+ T-cell large granular lymphocyte leukemia.

V is TRBV21-1 and J is TRBJ2-5; the table's D gene call, TRBD2, was not cross checked with the DNA. TRBV21-1 is classified as a pseudogene. This CDR3 has 13 residues. This chain's CDR3 is CASSLPEWETQYF. The CDR3 DNA is TGTGCCAGCAGCCTCCCTGAGTGGGAGACCCAGTACTTC.

This clone turned up a few times. This chain connects TRBV28 to TRBJ2-7, with TRBD2 as a possible D gene (6 bases). The CDR3 totals 21 residues. Germline CDR1 reads MDHEN; CDR2 reads SYDVKM. V gave up 5 bases and J gave up 0 bases, with 32 bases separating them. CDR3 nucleotide sequence: TGTGCCAGCAGTACCCTTGGGTGGAGGGACCTTCCTGGTCGAAGCTCCTACGAGCAGTACTTC. The encoded protein is CASSTLGWRDLPGRSSYEQYF.

J is TRBJ1-1 and V is TRBV2, with 12 bases lining up with TRBD1. Germline lookup yields CDR1 SNHLY and CDR2 FYNNEI. The CDR3 length is 15 residues. V lost 6 bases, J lost 1 base, and 3 bases stayed unmatched. The CDR3: CASRGQGAWNTEAFF. CDR3 nucleotide sequence: TGTGCCAGCAGGGGACAGGGGGCATGGAACACTGAAGCTTTCTTT. The full variable domain, rest sourced from reference TRBV2 and TRBJ1-1, is EPEVTQTPSHQVTQMGQEVILRCVPISNHLYFYWYRQILGQKVEFLVSFYNNEISEKSEIFDDQFSVERPDGSNFTLKIRSTKLEDSAMYFCASRGQGAWNTEAFFGQGTRLTVV.

This clone has more than one count but fewer than ten. V usage is TRBV2 and J usage is TRBJ1-2; a weak D match, TRBD1 (6 bases). The CDR3 consists of 12 residues. CDR1 and CDR2 (germline): SNHLY, FYNNEI. V shed 6 bases and J shed 7 bases, with 12 bases lying between them. CDR3 amino acids: CASRPGASGYTF. The DNA for the CDR3 is TGTGCCAGCAGGCCGGGGGCGTCTGGCTACACCTTC.

The V and J genes are TRBV9 and TRBJ1-2; D not certain. The CDR3 contains 14 residues. CDR1 and CDR2 from the germline V gene are SGDLS and YYNGEE. Trimming removed 0 bases from V and 1 base from J, with 7 bases in between. The CDR3, as DNA: TGTGCCAGCAGCGTAGGCGGACTTAACTATGGCTACACCTTC. It encodes CASSVGGLNYGYTF.